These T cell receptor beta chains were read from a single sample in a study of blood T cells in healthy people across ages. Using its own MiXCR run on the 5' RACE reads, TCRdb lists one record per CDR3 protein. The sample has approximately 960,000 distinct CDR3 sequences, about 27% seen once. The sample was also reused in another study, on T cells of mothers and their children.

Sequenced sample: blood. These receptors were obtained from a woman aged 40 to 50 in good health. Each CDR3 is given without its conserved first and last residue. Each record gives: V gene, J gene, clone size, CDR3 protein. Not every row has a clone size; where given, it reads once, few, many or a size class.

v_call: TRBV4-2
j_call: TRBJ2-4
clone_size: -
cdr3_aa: VSSQGSGRGWYGQY

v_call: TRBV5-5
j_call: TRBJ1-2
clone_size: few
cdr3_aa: ASTTGDRNYGYT

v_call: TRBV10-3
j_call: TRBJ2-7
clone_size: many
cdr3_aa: AIRFTGQAYEQY

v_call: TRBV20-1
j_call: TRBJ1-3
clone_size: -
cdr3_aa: SVRSGNTIY

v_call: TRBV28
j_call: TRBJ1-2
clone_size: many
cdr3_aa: ASSLGTPLGYT

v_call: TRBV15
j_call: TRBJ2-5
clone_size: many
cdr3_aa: ATSRAGYSQETQY

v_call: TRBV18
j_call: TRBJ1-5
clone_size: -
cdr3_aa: ASSTGGGNQPQH

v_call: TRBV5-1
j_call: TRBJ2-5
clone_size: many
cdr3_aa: ASSLVSSGGQETQY

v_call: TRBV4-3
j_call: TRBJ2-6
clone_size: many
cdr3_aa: ASSQEVVGSGANVLT

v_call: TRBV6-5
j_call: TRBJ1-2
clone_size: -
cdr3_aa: ASSYSRDRANYGYT

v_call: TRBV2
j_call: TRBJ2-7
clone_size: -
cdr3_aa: ASSERTTGCDEQY

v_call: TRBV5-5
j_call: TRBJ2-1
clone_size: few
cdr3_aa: ASSPDPDRVNEQF

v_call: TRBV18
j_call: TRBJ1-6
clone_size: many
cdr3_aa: ASSPPLHNSPLH

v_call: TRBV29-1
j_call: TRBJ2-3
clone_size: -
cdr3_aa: SVQRTTTDTQY

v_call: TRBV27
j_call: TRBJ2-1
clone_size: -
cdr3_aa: ASSFSWDRGPYNEQF

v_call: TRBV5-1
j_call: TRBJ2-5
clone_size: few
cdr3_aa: ASSSRDREETQY

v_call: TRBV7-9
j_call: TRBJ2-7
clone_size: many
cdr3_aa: ASSPPTDSEQY

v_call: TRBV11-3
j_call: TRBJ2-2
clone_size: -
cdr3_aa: ASSAITGELF

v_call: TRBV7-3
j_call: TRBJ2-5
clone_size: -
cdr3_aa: ASSAGPPQETQY

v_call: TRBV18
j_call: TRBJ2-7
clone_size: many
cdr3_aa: ASSPRYRGSYEQY

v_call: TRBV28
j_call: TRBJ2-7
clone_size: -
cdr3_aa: ASIPQGPRYNEQY

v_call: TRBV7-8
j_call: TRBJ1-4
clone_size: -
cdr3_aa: ASSLGSSTAEKLF

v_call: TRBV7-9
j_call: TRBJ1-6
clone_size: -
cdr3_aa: ASSPVGREDGTPLH

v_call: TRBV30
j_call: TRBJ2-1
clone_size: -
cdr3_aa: AWGGFGNEQF

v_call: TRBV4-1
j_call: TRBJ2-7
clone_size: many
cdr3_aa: ASSHGQGGYEQY

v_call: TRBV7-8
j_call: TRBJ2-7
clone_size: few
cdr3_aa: ASRKDRNNYEQY

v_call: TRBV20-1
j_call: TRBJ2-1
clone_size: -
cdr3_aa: SAGDVQDRAIGSYNEQF

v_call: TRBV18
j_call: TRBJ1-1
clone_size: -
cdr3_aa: ASSPGDLNTEAF

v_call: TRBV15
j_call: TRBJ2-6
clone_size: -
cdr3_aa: ATSRVRTARSGADVLT

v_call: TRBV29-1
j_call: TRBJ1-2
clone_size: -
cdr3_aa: SVPVGSQGYT

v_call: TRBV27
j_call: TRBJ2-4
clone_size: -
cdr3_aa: ASSSRALGAKNIQY